The 17 T cell receptor beta chains below all came from one sample that was sequenced in a study of CD8 T cells in ankylosing spondylitis. Via MiXCR, TCRdb re-called the 5' RACE reads, giving one row per CDR3 protein. Of around 180,000 distinct CDR3 sequences listed, 18% were seen once; the top ten hold around 4.7%. Sequenced input: blood, either unsorted or a sorted T cell fraction (not recorded which). The source of these receptors is a male donor under 30 with ankylosing spondylitis or in good health (not recorded which).

The V gene is TRBV18, the J gene TRBJ2-7; 8 nucleotides match TRBD1. Germline lookup yields CDR1 KGHSH and CDR2 LQKENI. V lost 4 bases to trimming and J lost 0 bases; unmatched junction nucleotides: 8. The CDR3 contains 16 residues. In nucleotides, the CDR3 is TGTGCCAGCTCACGGTTCCCGGGACAGGACTCCTACGAGCAGTACTTC. Translated: CASSRFPGQDSYEQYF.

This clonotype was observed many times. The rearrangement links TRBV12-3 or TRBV12-4 to TRBJ2-4; 8 bases agree with TRBD2. This CDR3 is 17 amino acids long. Germline trimming cut 0 bases from V and 0 bases from J; bases unmatched to any gene: 4. The CDR3 loop is CASSLARGALAKNIQYF. The CDR3 coding sequence is TGTGCCAGCAGTTTAGCGCGGGGGGCGTTAGCCAAAAACATTCAGTACTTC.

This clonotype was picked up many times. This rearrangement joins TRBV20-1 to TRBJ2-1, with 8 bases aligning to TRBD2. The CDR3 extends over 15 amino acids. V dropped 4 bases and J dropped 0; count of bases not matched to a gene: 5. Germline V gene data show CDR1 as DFQATT and CDR2 as SNEGSKA (reference sequence). The chain's CDR3 is CSAITGTSSYNEQFF. For the CDR3, the DNA is TGCAGTGCTATCACCGGGACTAGCTCCTACAATGAGCAGTTCTTC.

There are many counts of this clonotype. This rearrangement joins TRBV28 to TRBJ2-6; D might be TRBD2 (5 bases). Trimming removed 10 bases from V and 4 bases from J, with 14 bases in between. Germline V lookup: CDR1 MDHEN, CDR2 SYDVKM. The length of the CDR3 is 14 residues. The CDR3 reads CATPGEEGANVLTF. For the CDR3, the DNA is TGTGCCACCCCCGGGGAAGAGGGGGCCAACGTCCTGACTTTC. The full variable domain, its missing parts supplied by reference TRBV28 and TRBJ2-6, is DVKVTQSSRYLVKRTGEKVFLECVQDMDHENMFWYRQDPGLGLRLIYFSYDVKMKEKGDIPEGYSVSREKKERFSLILESASTNQTSMYLCATPGEEGANVLTFGAGSRLTVL.

Many counts were recorded for this clonotype. The chain combines TRBV6-2 or TRBV6-3 with TRBJ2-7; no reliable D call. The germline V gene encodes CDR1 MNHEY and CDR2 SVGEGT. The V end was cut by 0 bases, the J end by 5 bases, with 2 bases between. The CDR3 contains 11 residues. The CDR3 protein is CASSYSDEQYV. In nucleotides, the CDR3 is TGTGCCAGCAGTTACTCTGACGAGCAGTACGTC.

This clonotype was found many times. The gene calls are TRBV29-1 and TRBJ2-5; tentative D call: TRBD2 (7 bases). The CDR3 covers 14 residues. The V end was cut by 0 bases, the J end by 10 bases, with 18 bases between. CDR1 is SQVTM, CDR2 ANQGSEA, per germline. The CDR3 DNA is TGCAGCGTTGAAGATCTTCGGGGGGCGCGGAACCAGTACTTC. The encoded protein is CSVEDLRGARNQYF.

This clonotype was recorded many times. J is TRBJ1-2 and V is TRBV7-8, with D perhaps matching TRBD1 (5 bases). Germline values: CDR1 SGHVS, CDR2 FQNEAQ. The V end was cut by 2 bases, the J end by 8 bases, with 12 bases between. This CDR3 has 13 residues. The CDR3 coding sequence is TGTGCCAGCAGCTTACAGGGTTTAATCGGCTACACCTTC. It encodes CASSLQGLIGYTF.

This clonotype was detected many times. This chain joins TRBV12-3 or TRBV12-4 and TRBJ2-2; D ambiguous. CDR3 length equals 12 residues. V was cut by 5 bases and J by 5 bases, with 6 bases left in between. DNA of the CDR3: TGTGCCAGCAGTCCTCTGACCGGGGAGCTGTTTTTT. This sequence encodes CASSPLTGELFF.

This clonotype was picked up many times. The rearrangement joins TRBV20-1 to TRBJ1-5; the D gene is possibly TRBD1 (5 bases). Germline values: CDR1 DFQATT, CDR2 SNEGSKA (reference sequence). V lost 1 base, J lost 5 bases, and 12 bases lay in between. The CDR3 loop spans 14 amino acids. Here the CDR3 DNA reads TGCAGTGCTAGAGGGGGAAGGGGCGATCAGCCCCAGCATTTT. Its protein product is CSARGGRGDQPQHF.

The chain recombines TRBV12-3 or TRBV12-4 with TRBJ1-4; D unresolved. Trimming pared 3 bases from V and 14 bases from J, leaving 10 bases between. This CDR3 has 11 amino acids. The CDR3 sequence is CASSLGSLLFF. The CDR3 DNA reads as TGTGCCAGCAGTTTGGGTAGTCTGCTGTTTTTT.

J is TRBJ1-1 and V is TRBV20-1, with 7 bases lining up with TRBD1. In germline, CDR1 is DFQATT, CDR2 SNEGSKA (reference sequence). The J segment lost 3 bases and the V segment lost 4 bases, leaving 8 bases of the junction unmatched. The CDR3 runs to 14 residues. CDR3 coding DNA: TGCAGTGCTATGCCCCGGACAGGTTACACTGAAGCTTTCTTT. Amino acid sequence: CSAMPRTGYTEAFF.

The gene calls are TRBV5-5 and TRBJ1-2; D uncertain. This CDR3 comprises 13 residues. Germline V gene data show CDR1 as SGHKS and CDR2 as YYEKEE (reference sequence). V lost 4 bases and J 7 bases, leaving 14 bases between the germline ends. CDR3 nucleotides: TGTGCCAGCAGCCCCGGTTCGGTTCCTGGCTACACCTTC. It is translated as CASSPGSVPGYTF.

This clonotype has a count of ten or more. V and J are TRBV20-1 and TRBJ2-3; 10 nucleotides match TRBD2. Germline-derived CDR1 and CDR2 are DFQATT and SNEGSKA (reference sequence). The CDR3 length is 13 residues. V gave up 4 bases and J gave up 11 bases; unmatched junction bases: 9. The CDR3 DNA follows: TGCAGTGCTACCCGTGGTAGCGGGGGGCTGCAGTATTTT. Its protein is CSATRGSGGLQYF.

This clonotype was observed many times. This chain links TRBV12-3 or TRBV12-4 with TRBJ2-7, with unresolved D. The CDR3 length is 14 residues. V dropped 5 bases and J dropped 2 bases, with 13 bases sitting between them. Here the CDR3 reads CASSLPEAPYEQYF. CDR3 nucleotides: TGTGCCAGCAGTCTCCCAGAGGCCCCCTACGAGCAGTACTTC.

This clonotype has only a few counts. The chain is built from TRBV11-3 and TRBJ2-1; a possible D gene is TRBD1 (6 bases). There are 14 residues in the CDR3. Trimming shortened V by 4 bases and J by 3 bases, and 10 bases separated the two germline ends. The germline CDR1 and CDR2 sequences are SGHNT and YENEEA. The CDR3 DNA follows: TGTGCCAGCAGCTCCCGGACAGTCTACAATGAGCAGTTCTTC. Translated, it gives CASSSRTVYNEQFF.

This clonotype was recorded many times. The gene calls are TRBV5-5 and TRBJ2-1; the D is unclear. Trimming removed 4 bases at V and 0 bases at J, with 11 bases between. CDR3 length equals 15 residues. Germline CDR1 reads SGHKS; CDR2 reads YYEKEE (reference sequence). CDR3 in DNA: TGTGCCAGCAGCCTCACAGCGCTCTCCTACAATGAGCAGTTCTTC. It codes for CASSLTALSYNEQFF.

In this sample, this clonotype turned up a few times. The rearrangement uses TRBV20-1 and TRBJ2-1; 10 bases agree with TRBD2. The CDR3 is 15 amino acids. V lost 6 bases to trimming and J lost 0 bases; unmatched junction nucleotides: 5. The germline CDR1 and CDR2 sequences are DFQATT and SNEGSKA (reference sequence). Here the CDR3 reads CSAAGLANSYNEQFF. Written as DNA, the CDR3 is TGCAGTGCCGCGGGACTAGCGAACTCCTACAATGAGCAGTTCTTC.